This T cell receptor (beta chain) was profiled in a study of cytomegalovirus exposure and HLA in healthy donors. Study-wide results and limits: HLA alleles showed associations with 15,000 to 20,000 TCR beta sequences in a later analysis, at a 0.05 false discovery rate.

As for this clone: Its antigen is unknown.

The PCR had 60 Vbeta and 13 Jbeta primers. TCRdb keeps only in-frame clones here, not all; method: immunoSEQ multiplex PCR. This sample has about 160,000 clones, with about two thirds found just once. Trimming took 2 bases from V and 7 from J, leaving 6 bases between them. The germline CDR1 and CDR2 sequences are MDHEN and SYDVKM. This CDR3 spans 12 amino acids. The chain combines TRBV28 with TRBJ2-1, with D unclear. Material: PBMCs. The receptor comes from a woman aged 18-30 years in good health and CMV-seropositive. The CDR3 region is CASSLQWNEQFF. CDR3 DNA sequence: TGTGCCAGCAGTTTACAGTGGAATGAGCAGTTCTTC.